The clone carrying this TCR beta chain has a single count. Per the authors' pipeline: Reference gene primer amplification gave estimated nucleated cell counts. Assay used: immunoSEQ multiplex PCR; TCRdb lists only in-frame clones, some missing. The V and J calls and the clone size are those of that table, but D and trimming were determined from the DNA. The repertoire has under 250,000 clones, around 84% of them found once; the top ten carry around 10%. Germline values: CDR1 SGHTA, CDR2 FQGNSA. This CDR3 is built from 16 residues. The trim removed 1 base at V and 4 bases at J, leaving 8 bases unmatched. These data come from a study of blood T cell repertoires in COVID-19. Study in general: Samples taken during acute and convalescent COVID-19 were collected in the United States, Italy and Spain. Nucleic acid was either cDNA or gDNA, and it came from T cells, B-cell-depleted T cells, or PBMCs.

Enrolment of Seattle patients took place during active infection, and they were followed longitudinally. The sequenced sample was peripheral blood. The chain uses TRBV7-2 and TRBJ2-7; 9 nucleotides align to TRBD1. This sequence originates from a man aged 45-65 years with COVID-19, enrolled during active disease. Here the CDR3 DNA reads TGTGCCAGCAGCTTAGGGACAGGGGCATCGGGGTACGAGCAGTACTTC. Amino acid sequence: CASSLGTGASGYEQYF.